One sample yielded the 2 T cell receptor beta chains listed below, sequenced in a study of cytomegalovirus exposure and HLA in healthy donors. PCR was performed using 60 Vbeta and 13 Jbeta primers. Measured with immunoSEQ multiplex PCR; TCRdb has only the in-frame clones, and not every one. The repertoire has some 170,000 clones, approximately 80% of them found once; the top ten carry about 9.9%. The sequenced material came from PBMCs. These TCRs come from a man between 18 and 29 years old in good health and CMV-seropositive.

This clone was seen only a few times. V usage is TRBV2 and J usage is TRBJ2-3, with 11 bases that match TRBD2. The junction had 15 bases not matched to a gene; V was cut back by 11 bases and J by 5 bases. The germline V gene encodes CDR1 SNHLY and CDR2 FYNNEI. This CDR3 is 16 amino acids long. The CDR3 sequence: CAVRERLAGRLDTQYF. The DNA for the CDR3 is TGTGCCGTACGCGAAAGACTAGCGGGGAGGTTAGATACGCAGTATTTT.

As for this clone: Relative to the germline gene, one junction end is altered; a read error may explain this. This chain links TRBV7-9 with TRBJ1-2, with 9 bases fitting TRBD1. There are 15 residues in the CDR3. CDR1 and CDR2 from the germline V gene are SEHNR and FQNEAQ (reference sequence). The CDR3 region has the DNA TGTTCCAGCAGCCACCGGACAGGGGAGCGCTATGGCTACACCTTC. Translation gives CSSSHRTGERYGYTF.